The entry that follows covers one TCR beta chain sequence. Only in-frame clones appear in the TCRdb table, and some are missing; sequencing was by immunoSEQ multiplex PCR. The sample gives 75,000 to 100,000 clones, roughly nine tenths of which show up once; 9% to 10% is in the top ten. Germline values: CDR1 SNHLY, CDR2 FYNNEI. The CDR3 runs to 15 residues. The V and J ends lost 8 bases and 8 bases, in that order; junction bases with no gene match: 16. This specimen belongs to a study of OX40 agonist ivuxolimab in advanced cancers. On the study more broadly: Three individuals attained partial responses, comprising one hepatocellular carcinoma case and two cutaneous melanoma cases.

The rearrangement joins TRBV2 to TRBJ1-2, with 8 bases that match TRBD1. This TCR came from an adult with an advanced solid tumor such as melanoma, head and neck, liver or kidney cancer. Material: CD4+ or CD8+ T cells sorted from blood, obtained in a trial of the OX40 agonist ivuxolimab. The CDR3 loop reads CASGNSGTGVSGYTF. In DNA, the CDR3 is TGTGCCAGCGGAAATTCCGGGACAGGCGTATCAGGCTACACCTTC.